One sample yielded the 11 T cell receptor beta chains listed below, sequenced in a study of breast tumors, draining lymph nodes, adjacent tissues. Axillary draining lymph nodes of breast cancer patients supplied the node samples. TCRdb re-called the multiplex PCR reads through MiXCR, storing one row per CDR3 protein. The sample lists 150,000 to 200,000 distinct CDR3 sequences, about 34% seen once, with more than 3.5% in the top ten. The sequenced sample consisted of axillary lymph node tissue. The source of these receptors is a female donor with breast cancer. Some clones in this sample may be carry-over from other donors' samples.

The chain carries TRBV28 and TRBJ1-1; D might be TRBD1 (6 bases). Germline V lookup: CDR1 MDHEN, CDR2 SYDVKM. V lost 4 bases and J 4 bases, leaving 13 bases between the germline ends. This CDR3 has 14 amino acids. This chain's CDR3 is CASSYRASGTEAFF. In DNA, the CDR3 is TGTGCCAGCAGTTACAGGGCGTCGGGCACTGAAGCTTTCTTT.

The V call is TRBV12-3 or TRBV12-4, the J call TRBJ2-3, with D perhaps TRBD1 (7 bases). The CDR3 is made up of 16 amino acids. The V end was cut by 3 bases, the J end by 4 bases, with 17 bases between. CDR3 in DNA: TGTGCCAGCAGTTTTTTGCAGGGGGGTATCCCAGATACGCAGTATTTT. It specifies CASSFLQGGIPDTQYF.

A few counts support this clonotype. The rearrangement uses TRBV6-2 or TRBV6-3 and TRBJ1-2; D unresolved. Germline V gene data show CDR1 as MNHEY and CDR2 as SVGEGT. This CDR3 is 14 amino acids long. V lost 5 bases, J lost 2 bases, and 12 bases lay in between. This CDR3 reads CASSHADLNYGYTF. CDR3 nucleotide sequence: TGTGCCAGCAGTCACGCGGACCTCAACTATGGCTACACCTTC.

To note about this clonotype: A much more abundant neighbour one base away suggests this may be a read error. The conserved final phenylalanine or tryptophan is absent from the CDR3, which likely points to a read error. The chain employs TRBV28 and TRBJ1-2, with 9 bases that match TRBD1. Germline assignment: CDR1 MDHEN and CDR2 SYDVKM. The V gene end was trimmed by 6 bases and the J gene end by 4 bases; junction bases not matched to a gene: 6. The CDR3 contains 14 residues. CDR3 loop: CASRPQGATYGYTL. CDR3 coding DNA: TGTGCCAGCAGGCCACAGGGGGCTACCTATGGCTACACCCTC.

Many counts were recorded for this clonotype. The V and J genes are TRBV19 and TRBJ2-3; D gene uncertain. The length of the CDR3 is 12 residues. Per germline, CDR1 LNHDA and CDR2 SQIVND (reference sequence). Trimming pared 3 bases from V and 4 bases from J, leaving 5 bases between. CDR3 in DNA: TGTGCCAGTAGTATTATATCAGATACGCAGTATTTT. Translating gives CASSIISDTQYF.

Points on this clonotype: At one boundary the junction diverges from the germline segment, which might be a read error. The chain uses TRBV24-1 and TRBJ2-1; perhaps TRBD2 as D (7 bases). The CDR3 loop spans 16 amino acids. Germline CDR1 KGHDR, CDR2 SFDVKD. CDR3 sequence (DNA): TGTGCCACCAGTGATCTTGGGGGGGGCTCCTACGATGAGCAGTTCTTC. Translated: CATSDLGGGSYDEQFF.

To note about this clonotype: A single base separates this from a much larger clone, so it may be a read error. CDR3 amino acids: CASSSQGAFHSYNEQFF. CDR3 nucleotide sequence: TGTGCCAGTAGTTCCCAGGGAGCGTTCCATTCCTACAATGAGCAGTTCTTC. The chain links TRBV19 to TRBJ2-1; D tentatively reads TRBD1 or TRBD2 (5 bases each). V was cut by 5 bases and J by 1 base, with 18 bases left in between. The germline V gene encodes CDR1 LNHDA and CDR2 SQIVND (reference sequence). The CDR3 is 17 residues long.

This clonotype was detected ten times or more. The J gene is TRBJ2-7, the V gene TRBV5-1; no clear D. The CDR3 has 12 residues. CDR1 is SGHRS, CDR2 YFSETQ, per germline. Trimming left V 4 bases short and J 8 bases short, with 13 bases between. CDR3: CASSTGLGKQYF. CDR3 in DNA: TGCGCCAGCAGCACCGGGTTGGGCAAGCAGTACTTC.

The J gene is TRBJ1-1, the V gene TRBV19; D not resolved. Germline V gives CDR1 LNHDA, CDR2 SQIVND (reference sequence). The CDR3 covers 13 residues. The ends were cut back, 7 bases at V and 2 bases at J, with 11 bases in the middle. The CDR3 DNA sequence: TGTGCCAGTAAAGACCGAGGAAACACTGAAGCTTTCTTT. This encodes CASKDRGNTEAFF.

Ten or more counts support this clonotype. CDR3 nucleotides: TGTGCCAGTAGTATAGGGCCTACAATAGGACAGGGCTCTTTCCCCCAGCATTTT. It translates to CASSIGPTIGQGSFPQHF. The chain is built from TRBV19 and TRBJ1-5, with 8 bases aligning to TRBD1. In germline, CDR1 is LNHDA, CDR2 SQIVND (reference sequence). The CDR3 is 18 amino acids. V shed 1 base, J shed 10 bases, and the junction held 18 bases outside the gene matches.

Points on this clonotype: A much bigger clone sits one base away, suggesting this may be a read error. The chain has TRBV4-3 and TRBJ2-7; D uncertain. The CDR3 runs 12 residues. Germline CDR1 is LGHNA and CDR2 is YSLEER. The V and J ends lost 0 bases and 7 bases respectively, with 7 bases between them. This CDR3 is CASSQDGLEQYF. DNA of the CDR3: TGCGCCAGCAGCCAAGATGGCCTGGAGCAGTACTTC.